A single sample is the source of the 27 T cell receptor beta chains below, sequenced in a study of control samples from healthy donors and cancer patients. Sequencing used immunoSEQ multiplex PCR; TCRdb keeps in-frame clones, though not all of them. The data show about 55,000 clones, about 96% seen once. The sequencing sample was made of blood. The receptors were sampled from a woman under 30 in good health.

The chain carries TRBV4-1 and TRBJ1-2, with D unclear. V was clipped by 3 bases and J by 7 bases, with 12 bases between them. This CDR3 has 13 residues. Germline CDR1 and CDR2: MGHRA and YSYEKL. This CDR3 is CASSHSSGGGYTF. CDR3 in DNA: TGCGCCAGCAGCCATAGTAGCGGAGGTGGCTACACCTTC.

This CDR3 is CASSGGGFLYEQYF. In DNA, the CDR3 is TGTGCCAGTAGTGGGGGGGGTTTTCTCTACGAGCAGTACTTC. The chain recombines TRBV19 with TRBJ2-7, with 7 nucleotides matching TRBD2. Germline CDR1 LNHDA, CDR2 SQIVND (reference sequence). With 5 bases clipped from V and 3 bases from J, the junction kept 7 bases outside the gene matches. There are 14 residues in the CDR3.

This clone was detected only once. This chain joins TRBV5-1 and TRBJ2-7, with a weak D call TRBD2 (5 bases). This CDR3 region has 12 residues. CDR1 and CDR2 from the germline V gene are SGHRS and YFSETQ. The V gene lost 4 bases and the J gene lost 4 bases, with 9 bases spanning the gap. This CDR3 is CASSPRGYEQYF. CDR3 sequence (DNA): TGCGCCAGCAGCCCCCGAGGGTACGAGCAGTACTTC.

This clone was found a few times. The CDR3: CASSLGGTGPKSYNSPLHF. The CDR3 DNA is TGTGCCAGCAGCTTGGGCGGGACAGGCCCCAAATCATATAATTCACCCCTCCACTTT. This rearrangement joins TRBV5-5 to TRBJ1-6; 8 nucleotides line up with TRBD1. Unmatched junction bases numbered 12, after V lost 0 bases and J lost 4 bases. This CDR3 region has 19 residues. Germline values: CDR1 SGHKS, CDR2 YYEKEE (reference sequence).

J is TRBJ2-1 and V is TRBV7-2; TRBD2 aligns across 9 bases. CDR1 and CDR2 from the germline V gene are SGHTA and FQGNSA. The CDR3 extends over 14 amino acids. The J segment lost 5 bases and the V segment lost 5 bases, leaving 4 bases of the junction unmatched. The CDR3 sequence: CASSRGLANNEQFF. As DNA, the CDR3 is TGTGCCAGCAGCCGGGGACTAGCTAACAATGAGCAGTTCTTC.

This sequence joins TRBV10-3 and TRBJ1-4, with D hard to call. Trimming cost V 7 bases and J 5 bases, with 11 bases left between them. Germline assignment: CDR1 ENHRY and CDR2 SYGVKD. The CDR3 runs 13 residues. Here the CDR3 DNA reads TGTGCCATCACGGGGAAGCTAAATGAAAAACTGTTTTTT. It is translated as CAITGKLNEKLFF.

The rearrangement joins TRBV11-2 to TRBJ1-2; D is unclear. Germline V lookup: CDR1 SGHAT, CDR2 FQNNGV. CDR3 length equals 13 residues. With 3 bases removed from V and 5 bases from J, the gap between germline ends came to 10 bases. CDR3: CASSFDSMYGYTF. The CDR3 DNA reads TGTGCCAGCAGCTTCGATTCGATGTATGGCTACACCTTC.

The genes are TRBV6-5 and TRBJ1-2; D gene unclear. Germline CDR1 and CDR2: MNHEY and SVGAGI. Trimming stripped 6 bases from V and 3 bases from J, with 14 bases between. The CDR3 sequence is 14 residues long. CDR3 DNA sequence: TGTGCCAGCAGCCGATCCACACCCGACTATGGCTACACCTTC. Translated, it gives CASSRSTPDYGYTF.

V and J are TRBV30 and TRBJ1-6, with unresolved D. The germline gives CDR1 GTSNPN, CDR2 SVGIG (reference sequence). The ends were cut back, 2 bases at V and 8 bases at J, with 10 bases in the middle. This CDR3 spans 13 amino acids. The CDR3: CAWSWGLDSPLHF. As DNA, the CDR3 is TGTGCCTGGAGTTGGGGTCTAGATTCACCCCTCCACTTT. Full variable domain (outside the CDR3, taken from reference TRBV30 and TRBJ1-6): SQTIHQWPATLVQPVGSPLSLECTVEGTSNPNLYWYRQAAGRGLQLLFYSVGIGQISSEVPQNLSASRPQDRQFILSSKKLLLSDSGFYLCAWSWGLDSPLHFGNGTRLTVT.

V is TRBV30 and J is TRBJ1-1; 9 nucleotides line up with TRBD1. Unmatched junction bases numbered 7, after V lost 5 bases and J lost 0 bases. The V gene's germline CDR1 is GTSNPN and CDR2 SVGIG (reference sequence). This CDR3 region has 15 residues. DNA of the CDR3: TGTGCCTGGGAGACAGGGGGGACTATGAACACTGAAGCTTTCTTT. Translation: CAWETGGTMNTEAFF. Using reference TRBV30 and TRBJ1-1 for the parts outside the CDR3, the full variable domain is SQTIHQWPATLVQPVGSPLSLECTVEGTSNPNLYWYRQAAGRGLQLLFYSVGIGQISSEVPQNLSASRPQDRQFILSSKKLLLSDSGFYLCAWETGGTMNTEAFFGQGTRLTVV.

The table lists this clone with a count of one. V usage is TRBV5-1 and J usage is TRBJ1-1; TRBD1 might be the D (6 bases). This CDR3 has 14 amino acids. Germline values: CDR1 SGHRS, CDR2 YFSETQ. The V end lost 3 bases, the J end lost 3 bases, and 12 bases lay between the germline ends. CDR3 loop: CASSSGGPYTEAFF. The CDR3 DNA is TGCGCCAGCAGCTCTGGGGGCCCCTACACTGAAGCTTTCTTT.

The chain combines TRBV7-2 with TRBJ1-2; D is possibly TRBD1 (5 bases). CDR3 length: 13 amino acids. Germline CDR1 and CDR2: SGHTA and FQGNSA. The germline V and J ends were trimmed by 5 bases and 8 bases, with 15 bases remaining between them. CDR3 nucleotide sequence: TGTGCCAGCAGCCCGCTCGCCGGGGGGGGCTACACCTTC. This encodes CASSPLAGGGYTF. Filled out from reference TRBV7-2 and TRBJ1-2, the complete variable domain reads GAGVSQSPSNKVTEKGKDVELRCDPISGHTALYWYRQSLGQGLEFLIYFQGNSAPDKSGLPSDRFSAERTGGSVSTLTIQRTQQEDSAVYLCASSPLAGGGYTFGSGTRLTVV.

The J gene is TRBJ1-5, the V gene TRBV7-8; possibly TRBD1 for D (6 bases). Trimming took 6 bases from V and 3 from J, leaving 15 bases between them. In germline, CDR1 is SGHVS, CDR2 FQNEAQ. The CDR3 runs 15 residues. The CDR3 here is CASREKTGLNQPQHF. DNA for the CDR3: TGTGCCAGCAGAGAAAAGACAGGCCTCAATCAGCCCCAGCATTTT.

This clone was counted once. J is TRBJ1-6 and V is TRBV30; D unclear. Between the trimmed V and J ends, which lost 1 base and 2 bases, there was a span of 9 bases. The CDR3 runs 15 residues. The germline CDR1 and CDR2 sequences are GTSNPN and SVGIG (reference sequence). The DNA for the CDR3 is TGTGCCTGGAGTGGGGGTGGCACCTATAATTCACCCCTCCACTTT. This translates into CAWSGGGTYNSPLHF. The entire variable domain, with the rest obtained from reference TRBV30 and TRBJ1-6, is as follows: SQTIHQWPATLVQPVGSPLSLECTVEGTSNPNLYWYRQAAGRGLQLLFYSVGIGQISSEVPQNLSASRPQDRQFILSSKKLLLSDSGFYLCAWSGGGTYNSPLHFGNGTRLTVT.

The sample holds one count of this clone. This CDR3 reads CASSKDGSFRPYEQYF. DNA for the CDR3: TGCGCCAGCAGCAAGGACGGCTCATTTCGCCCCTACGAGCAGTACTTC. The V call is TRBV5-1, the J call TRBJ2-7; no clear D gene. Germline loops: CDR1 SGHRS, CDR2 YFSETQ. The CDR3 spans 16 residues. Deletions cut 4 bases from V and 2 bases from J, with 19 bases between.

This clone was observed a single time. This sequence joins TRBV7-9 and TRBJ1-1; D is unclear. CDR3 length equals 13 residues. The V and J ends lost 2 bases and 3 bases respectively, with 7 bases between them. Germline loops: CDR1 SEHNR, CDR2 FQNEAQ (reference sequence). The CDR3 DNA follows: TGTGCCAGCAGCTTATGGCAGGACACTGAAGCTTTCTTT. Translating it yields CASSLWQDTEAFF.

The CDR3, as DNA: TGCGCCAGCAGCCTGCGGGAGACAGATACGCAGTATTTT. Translated, it gives CASSLRETDTQYF. The chain has TRBV4-1 and TRBJ2-3; TRBD2 aligns across 7 bases. The CDR3 spans 13 residues. The germline V gene encodes CDR1 MGHRA and CDR2 YSYEKL. With V trimmed by 4 bases and J by 3 bases, 1 base remained unmatched.

The chain recombines TRBV30 with TRBJ2-1; no definite D call. This CDR3 comprises 15 residues. The germline gives CDR1 GTSNPN, CDR2 SVGIG (reference sequence). V shed 2 bases and J shed 3 bases, with 14 bases lying between them. The CDR3 loop is CAWSPDQRYYNEQFF. The CDR3 DNA reads as TGTGCCTGGAGTCCAGACCAACGCTACTACAATGAGCAGTTCTTC.

The chain uses TRBV5-8 and TRBJ2-3; 7 nucleotides align to TRBD2. CDR1 SGHTS and CDR2 YDEGEE come from the germline V gene. Trimming took 0 bases from V and 1 from J; bases not matched to a gene: 2. The CDR3 contains 15 residues. This CDR3 is CASSLVLAGTDTQYF. CDR3 nucleotides: TGTGCCAGCAGCTTGGTGCTAGCGGGCACAGATACGCAGTATTTT. The full variable domain, its missing parts supplied by reference TRBV5-8 and TRBJ2-3, is EAGVTQSPTHLIKTRGQQATLRCSPISGHTSVYWYQQALGLGLQFLLWYDEGEERNRGNFPPRFSGRQFPNYSSELNVNALELEDSALYLCASSLVLAGTDTQYFGPGTRLTVL.

The chain recombines TRBV28 with TRBJ1-2; tentatively, D is TRBD1 (6 bases). The CDR3 has 12 amino acids. The germline V and J ends were trimmed by 6 bases and 4 bases, with 9 bases remaining between them. Germline loops: CDR1 MDHEN, CDR2 SYDVKM. The CDR3 protein is CASSPTGYGYTF. The CDR3 DNA is TGTGCCAGCAGCCCGACAGGCTATGGCTACACCTTC.

The chain joins TRBV6-5 to TRBJ2-6; the match to TRBD2 covers 7 bases. This CDR3 region has 16 residues. With 2 bases clipped from V and 0 bases from J, the junction kept 1 base outside the gene matches. Germline loops: CDR1 MNHEY, CDR2 SVGAGI. This chain's CDR3 is CASSYIAGSGANVLTF. Written as DNA, the CDR3 is TGTGCCAGCAGTTACATAGCGGGCTCTGGGGCCAACGTCCTGACTTTC.

The chain recombines TRBV30 with TRBJ2-2, with D hard to call. The CDR3 is made up of 14 amino acids. The V gene's germline CDR1 is GTSNPN and CDR2 SVGIG (reference sequence). The germline V and J ends were trimmed by 2 bases and 6 bases, with 13 bases remaining between them. As DNA, the CDR3 is TGTGCCTGGAGTATAAGGATTTGGGCCGGGGAGCTGTTTTTT. Amino acid sequence: CAWSIRIWAGELFF.

This clone was counted a single time. The chain couples TRBV5-5 to TRBJ1-6; D is unresolved. Deletions cut 5 bases from V and 7 bases from J, with 13 bases between. CDR3 size: 14 residues. Germline loops: CDR1 SGHKS, CDR2 YYEKEE (reference sequence). The CDR3 sequence: CASRAGSENSPLHF. Written as DNA, the CDR3 is TGTGCCAGCAGAGCTGGGTCGGAGAATTCACCCCTCCACTTT.

V is TRBV7-2 and J is TRBJ2-5; TRBD2 agrees at 7 bases. The V and J ends lost 4 bases and 9 bases, in that order; junction bases with no gene match: 14. Germline V lookup: CDR1 SGHTA, CDR2 FQGNSA. This CDR3 spans 15 amino acids. CDR3 in DNA: TGTGCCAGCAGCTCTACCCGGGACTACCCTACCCCCCAGTACTTC. This translates into CASSSTRDYPTPQYF. The whole variable domain, filled in from reference TRBV7-2 and TRBJ2-5, reads GAGVSQSPSNKVTEKGKDVELRCDPISGHTALYWYRQSLGQGLEFLIYFQGNSAPDKSGLPSDRFSAERTGGSVSTLTIQRTQQEDSAVYLCASSSTRDYPTPQYFGPGTRLLVL.

The rearrangement links TRBV21-1 to TRBJ1-2; the D call in the table, TRBD1, was not verified against the DNA. TRBV21-1 is reported as a pseudogene. The CDR3 totals 13 residues. The CDR3 reads CAGRDRGCYGYTF. In DNA, the CDR3 is TGTGCCGGCCGGGACAGGGGGTGCTATGGCTACACCTTC.

The chain is built from TRBV29-1 and TRBJ2-2, with D perhaps matching TRBD1 (5 bases). Germline lookup yields CDR1 SQVTM and CDR2 ANQGSEA. Trimming cost V 4 bases and J 4 bases, with 13 bases left between them. The CDR3 runs 14 residues. The CDR3 coding sequence is TGCAGCGTTGGCTGGGGCTTGGGCACCGGGGAGCTGTTTTTT. Translated: CSVGWGLGTGELFF.

J is TRBJ1-1 and V is TRBV7-9; D is undetermined. Germline V CDR1 and CDR2: SEHNR, FQNEAQ (reference sequence). The CDR3 covers 14 residues. Trimming took 5 bases from V and 2 from J, leaving 12 bases between them. The CDR3 sequence: CASSRESLNTEAFF. The CDR3 DNA reads TGTGCCAGCAGCCGGGAATCCCTAAACACTGAAGCTTTCTTT.